The 3 T cell receptor beta chains below all came from one sample that was sequenced in a study of cytomegalovirus exposure and HLA in healthy donors. PCR amplification relied on 60 Vbeta primers (plus 13 Jbeta primers). TCRdb keeps only in-frame clones here, not all; method: immunoSEQ multiplex PCR. The sample includes 75,000 to 100,000 clones, 70% to 80% of them seen just once. The specimen was PBMCs. Receptor source: a man between 40 and 49 years old in good health and CMV-seronegative.

The rearrangement joins TRBV19 to TRBJ2-1, with 10 bases aligning to TRBD2. CDR3 size: 16 residues. Per the germline V gene, CDR1 is LNHDA and CDR2 is SQIVND (reference sequence). With 5 bases clipped from V and 4 bases from J, the junction kept 8 bases outside the gene matches. The CDR3 DNA sequence: TGTGCCAGTAGTTTTCGGACTAGCGGATATTACAATGAGCAGTTCTTC. This sequence encodes CASSFRTSGYYNEQFF.

The chain is built from TRBV30 and TRBJ2-1; D may be TRBD1 (6 bases). There are 13 residues in the CDR3. Germline V CDR1 and CDR2: GTSNPN, SVGIG (reference sequence). The V and J ends lost 4 bases and 1 base respectively, with 8 bases between them. CDR3 coding DNA: TGTGCCTGGACTACAGGGTCCTACAATGAGCAGTTCTTC. Its protein product is CAWTTGSYNEQFF. The complete variable domain, with remaining parts taken from reference TRBV30 and TRBJ2-1, reads SQTIHQWPATLVQPVGSPLSLECTVEGTSNPNLYWYRQAAGRGLQLLFYSVGIGQISSEVPQNLSASRPQDRQFILSSKKLLLSDSGFYLCAWTTGSYNEQFFGPGTRLTVL.

The chain has TRBV6-6 and TRBJ2-3; tentative D call: TRBD2 (5 bases). The ends were cut back, 2 bases at V and 6 bases at J, with 15 bases in the middle. In germline, CDR1 is MNHNY, CDR2 SVGAGI (reference sequence). The CDR3 extends over 15 amino acids. The CDR3 loop reads CASSYLGMPGDTQYF. The CDR3, as DNA: TGTGCCAGCAGTTACCTGGGGATGCCGGGGGATACGCAGTATTTT.